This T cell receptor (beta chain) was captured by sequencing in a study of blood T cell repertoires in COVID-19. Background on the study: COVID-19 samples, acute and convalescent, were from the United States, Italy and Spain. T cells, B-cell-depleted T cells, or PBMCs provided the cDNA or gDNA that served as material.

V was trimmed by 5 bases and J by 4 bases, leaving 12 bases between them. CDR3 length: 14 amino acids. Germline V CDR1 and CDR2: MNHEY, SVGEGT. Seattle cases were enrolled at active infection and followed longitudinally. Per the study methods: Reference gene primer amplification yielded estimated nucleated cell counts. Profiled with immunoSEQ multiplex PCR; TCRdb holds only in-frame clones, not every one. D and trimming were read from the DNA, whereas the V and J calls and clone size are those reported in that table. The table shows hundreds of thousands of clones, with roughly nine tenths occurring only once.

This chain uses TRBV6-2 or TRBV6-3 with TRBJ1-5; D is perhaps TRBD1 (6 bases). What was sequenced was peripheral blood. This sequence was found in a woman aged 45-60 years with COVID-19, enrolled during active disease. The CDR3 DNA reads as TGTGCCAGCAGTGGTACAGGGTCGAATCAGCCCCAGCATTTT. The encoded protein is CASSGTGSNQPQHF.